The T cell receptor beta chain described here comes from a study of human T cells and chemical hapten exposure. Each CDR3 protein gets one entry after TCRdb re-called the RACE reads with MiXCR. The sample has 180,000 or so distinct CDR3 sequences, 20% to 25% seen once; the top ten hold 6.7%. The sample holds a few counts of this clonotype. The time point: patch test 1, 2 weeks after DPC sensitization. Treatment defined: therapeutic diphenylcyclopropenone sensitization with weekly scalp DPC. The V and J ends lost 6 bases and 5 bases, in that order; junction bases with no gene match: 11. The CDR3 sequence is 16 residues long.

The source of this sequence is a woman aged 45-65 years with alopecia areata. Some clones in this sample may be carry-over from other donors' samples. The V call is TRBV12-3 or TRBV12-4, the J call TRBJ2-1; 9 bases match TRBD2. The sample in question was whole blood, obtained in connection with sensitization to the hapten diphenylcyclopropenone (DPC). The CDR3 region is CASRSPSGRKDNEQFF. CDR3 nucleotides: TGTGCCAGCAGATCCCCAAGCGGGAGGAAGGACAATGAGCAGTTCTTC.